The rows below give T cell receptor beta chains drawn from one sample of a study of vaccination and CD4 T cells after COVID-19. Their antigens are not known. Via MiXCR, TCRdb re-called the PCR reads, giving one row per CDR3 protein. The data contain roughly 13,000 distinct CDR3 sequences, around 74% of them singletons. The specimen was CD4+ T cells from blood, cultured in vitro. Receptors were obtained from a human donor who had recovered from COVID-19. Both conserved end residues are part of each CDR3. The order of the fields is CDR3 DNA, CDR3 protein, D gene, V gene, J gene. D genes are given only for firm matches.

DNA: TGCGCCAGCGATGGAGAGGACAGGGGATACCTCCAAGAGACCCAGTACTTC; CDR3: CASDGEDRGYLQETQYF; D: TRBD1; V: TRBV10-1; J: TRBJ2-5
DNA: TGTGCCAGCAGCTCACACGGCTCTGGGGCCAACGTCCTGACTTTC; CDR3: CASSSHGSGANVLTF; D: -; V: TRBV28; J: TRBJ2-6
DNA: TGTGCCAGCAGTGCTGTTAGCGGGATCGGGGAGCTGTTTTTT; CDR3: CASSAVSGIGELFF; D: TRBD2; V: TRBV25-1; J: TRBJ2-2
DNA: TGTGCCAGCAGTTTTAGGGGGTTGGAGGAAAAACTGTTTTTT; CDR3: CASSFRGLEEKLFF; D: -; V: TRBV2; J: TRBJ1-4
DNA: TGCGCCAGCAGCTCCTCGGGACCGCCCTACGAGCAGTACTTC; CDR3: CASSSSGPPYEQYF; D: -; V: TRBV5-1; J: TRBJ2-7
DNA: TGTGCCTGGAGTTATGACAGCAACTATGGCTACACCTTC; CDR3: CAWSYDSNYGYTF; D: -; V: TRBV30; J: TRBJ1-2
DNA: TGTGCCAGCAGCTTACGTACTACCCTATTCCCAGGAGATCAGCCCCAGCATTTT; CDR3: CASSLRTTLFPGDQPQHF; D: -; V: TRBV7-2; J: TRBJ1-5
DNA: TGCAGTGCTAACGATGCCGGGACAGGGGTTCACGAGCAGTACTTC; CDR3: CSANDAGTGVHEQYF; D: TRBD1; V: TRBV20-1; J: TRBJ2-7
DNA: TGTGCCAGCAGCTTGGCTGGGACTAGCGGGCTCACAGATACGCAGTATTTT; CDR3: CASSLAGTSGLTDTQYF; D: TRBD2; V: TRBV5-8; J: TRBJ2-3
DNA: TGTGCCAGCAGCGAAAATAATTCACCCCTCCACTTT; CDR3: CASSENNSPLHF; D: -; V: TRBV27; J: TRBJ1-6
DNA: TGTGCCAGCAGTTTGGGTGGGTTTGGGGGTCAGCCCCAGCATTTT; CDR3: CASSLGGFGGQPQHF; D: -; V: TRBV28; J: TRBJ1-5
DNA: TGTGCCAGCAGACGGGGTTGGGGGGGGAACACTGAAGCTTTCTTT; CDR3: CASRRGWGGNTEAFF; D: -; V: TRBV27; J: TRBJ1-1
DNA: TGCGCCAGCAGTTCCTTGGGGGGGCTGGGTAATTCACCCCTCCACTTT; CDR3: CASSSLGGLGNSPLHF; D: -; V: TRBV4-1; J: TRBJ1-6
DNA: TGTGCCACCAGTCGGGGACAGGGACTCTACGAGCAGTACTTC; CDR3: CATSRGQGLYEQYF; D: TRBD1; V: TRBV24-1; J: TRBJ2-7
DNA: TGTGCCAGCACAGTCGGGAGTAGCACTGAAGCTTTCTTT; CDR3: CASTVGSSTEAFF; D: -; V: TRBV6-1; J: TRBJ1-1
DNA: TGTGCCAGTACCCCAGGGTTCGGGACTAGCAGTCATCATACGCAGTATTTT; CDR3: CASTPGFGTSSHHTQYF; D: TRBD2; V: TRBV19; J: TRBJ2-3